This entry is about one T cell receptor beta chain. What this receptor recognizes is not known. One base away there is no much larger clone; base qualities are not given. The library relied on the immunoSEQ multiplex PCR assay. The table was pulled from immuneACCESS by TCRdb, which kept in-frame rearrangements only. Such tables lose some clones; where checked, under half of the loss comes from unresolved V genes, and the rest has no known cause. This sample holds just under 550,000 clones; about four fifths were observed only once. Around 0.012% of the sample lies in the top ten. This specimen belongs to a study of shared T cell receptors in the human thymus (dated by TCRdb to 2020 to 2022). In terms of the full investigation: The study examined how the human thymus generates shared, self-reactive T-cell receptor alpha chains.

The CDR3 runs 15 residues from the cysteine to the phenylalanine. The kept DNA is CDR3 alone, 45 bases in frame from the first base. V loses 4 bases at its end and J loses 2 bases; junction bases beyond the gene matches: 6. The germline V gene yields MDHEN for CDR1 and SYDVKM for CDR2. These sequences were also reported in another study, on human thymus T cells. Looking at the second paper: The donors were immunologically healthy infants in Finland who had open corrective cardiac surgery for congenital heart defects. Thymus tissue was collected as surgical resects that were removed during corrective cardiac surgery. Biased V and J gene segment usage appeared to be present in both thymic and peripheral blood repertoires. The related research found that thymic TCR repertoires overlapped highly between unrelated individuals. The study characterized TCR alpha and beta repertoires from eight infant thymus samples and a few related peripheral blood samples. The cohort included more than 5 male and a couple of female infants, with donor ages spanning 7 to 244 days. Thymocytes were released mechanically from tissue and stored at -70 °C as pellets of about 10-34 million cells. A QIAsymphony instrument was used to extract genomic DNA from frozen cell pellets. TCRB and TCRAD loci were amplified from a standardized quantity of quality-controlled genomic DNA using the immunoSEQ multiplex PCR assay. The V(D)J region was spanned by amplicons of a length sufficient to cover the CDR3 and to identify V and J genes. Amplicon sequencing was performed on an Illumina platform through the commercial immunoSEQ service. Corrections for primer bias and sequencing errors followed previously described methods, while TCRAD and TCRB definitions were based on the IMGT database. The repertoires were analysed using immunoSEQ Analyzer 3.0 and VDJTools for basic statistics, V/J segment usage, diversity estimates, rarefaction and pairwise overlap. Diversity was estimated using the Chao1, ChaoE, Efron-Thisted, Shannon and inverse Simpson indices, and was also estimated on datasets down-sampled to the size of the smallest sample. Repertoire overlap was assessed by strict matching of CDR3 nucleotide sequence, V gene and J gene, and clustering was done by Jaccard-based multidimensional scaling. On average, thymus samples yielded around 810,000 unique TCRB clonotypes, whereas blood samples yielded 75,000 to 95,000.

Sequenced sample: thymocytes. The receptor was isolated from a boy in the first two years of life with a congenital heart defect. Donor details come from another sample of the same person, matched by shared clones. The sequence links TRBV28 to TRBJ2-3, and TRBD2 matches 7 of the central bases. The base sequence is TGTGCCAGCAGTTCCGCGGGAGAGGTCACAGATACGCAGTATTTT. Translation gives CASSSAGEVTDTQYF. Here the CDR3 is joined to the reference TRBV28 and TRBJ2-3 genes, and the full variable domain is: DVKVTQSSRYLVKRTGEKVFLECVQDMDHENMFWYRQDPGLGLRLIYFSYDVKMKEKGDIPEGYSVSREKKERFSLILESASTNQTSMYLCASSSAGEVTDTQYFGPGTRLTVL.